These T cell receptor beta chains were read from a single sample in a study of identifying expanded T cells in peripheral blood. Method: immunoSEQ multiplex PCR; TCRdb's copy keeps in-frame clones and lacks some. The sample holds 75,000 to 95,000 clones, approximately 89% seen once. The specimen sequenced was blood. These TCRs come from a person aged 18 to 75 in good health. Both conserved end residues are part of each CDR3. D genes are given only for firm matches. A row's size may be missing; if present it is once, few, many or a size class.

V gene: TRBV5-4
J gene: TRBJ2-5
D gene: TRBD2
clone size: NA
CDR3 DNA: TGTGCCAGCAGCTTAGGCGGGAGGGCCGGTGAGACCCAGTACTTC
CDR3 protein: CASSLGGRAGETQYF

V gene: TRBV7-6
J gene: TRBJ1-1
D gene: NA
clone size: few
CDR3 DNA: TGTGCCAGCAGCTTAGGGAGGGGGAACACTGAAGCTTTCTTT
CDR3 protein: CASSLGRGNTEAFF

V gene: TRBV10-3
J gene: TRBJ1-2
D gene: NA
clone size: NA
CDR3 DNA: TGTGCCATCAGTGGAGTAAACTATGGCTACACCTTC
CDR3 protein: CAISGVNYGYTF

V gene: TRBV6-1
J gene: TRBJ2-5
D gene: NA
clone size: few
CDR3 DNA: TGTGCCAGCAGTGAACGGGGAGAGACCCAGTACTTC
CDR3 protein: CASSERGETQYF

V gene: TRBV5-6
J gene: TRBJ2-4
D gene: NA
clone size: NA
CDR3 DNA: TGTGCCAGCAGCTTGGAGGGAGTCCTAGCCAAAAACATTCAGTACTTC
CDR3 protein: CASSLEGVLAKNIQYF

V gene: TRBV2
J gene: TRBJ2-5
D gene: NA
clone size: NA
CDR3 DNA: TGTGCCAGCAGGGGGAGTCAAGAGACCCAGTACTTC
CDR3 protein: CASRGSQETQYF

V gene: TRBV9
J gene: TRBJ2-1
D gene: NA
clone size: NA
CDR3 DNA: TGTGCCAGCAGCGTTACAGGAACGGTTTCCTACAATGAGCAGTTCTTC
CDR3 protein: CASSVTGTVSYNEQFF

V gene: TRBV10-3
J gene: TRBJ1-3
D gene: NA
clone size: NA
CDR3 DNA: TGTGCCATCAGTGAGTGGCAGGACACCATATATTTT
CDR3 protein: CAISEWQDTIYF

V gene: TRBV28
J gene: TRBJ2-3
D gene: NA
clone size: few
CDR3 DNA: TGTGCCAGCAGTTCCGCATCAGGACCACAATGGGGAGATACGCAGTATTTT
CDR3 protein: CASSSASGPQWGDTQYF

V gene: TRBV13
J gene: TRBJ2-5
D gene: TRBD1
clone size: NA
CDR3 DNA: TGTGCCAGCAGCCAAGGGACAGGGTTCCGAGAGACCCAGTACTTC
CDR3 protein: CASSQGTGFRETQYF

V gene: TRBV18
J gene: TRBJ2-1
D gene: NA
clone size: NA
CDR3 DNA: TGTGCCAGCTCACCATCAGGGTTCAACAATGAGCAGTTCTTC
CDR3 protein: CASSPSGFNNEQFF

V gene: TRBV5-1
J gene: TRBJ2-2
D gene: NA
clone size: NA
CDR3 DNA: TGCGCCAGCAGCCCTCTGCCACCTCTTACCGGGGAGCTGTTTTTT
CDR3 protein: CASSPLPPLTGELFF

V gene: TRBV7-2
J gene: TRBJ1-3
D gene: NA
clone size: NA
CDR3 DNA: TGTGCCAGCAGCTTAGAACCTGGAAACACCATATATTTT
CDR3 protein: CASSLEPGNTIYF

V gene: TRBV7-2
J gene: TRBJ1-5
D gene: NA
clone size: NA
CDR3 DNA: TGTGCCAGCAGCCCCTCTAACAGGGTTTGGGGTCAGCCCCAGCATTTT
CDR3 protein: CASSPSNRVWGQPQHF

V gene: TRBV7-2
J gene: TRBJ2-2
D gene: TRBD1
clone size: NA
CDR3 DNA: TGTGCCAGCAGCTTAACAGGGGGCAACGGGGAGCTGTTTTTT
CDR3 protein: CASSLTGGNGELFF

V gene: TRBV7-7
J gene: TRBJ2-5
D gene: TRBD1
clone size: NA
CDR3 DNA: TGTGCCAGCAGTTTGGGGACAGGGATGGAAGAGACCCAGTACTTC
CDR3 protein: CASSLGTGMEETQYF

V gene: TRBV6-5
J gene: TRBJ1-1
D gene: TRBD1
clone size: NA
CDR3 DNA: TGTGCCAGCAGTCAGGGGGGCATACACACTGAAGCTTTCTTT
CDR3 protein: CASSQGGIHTEAFF

V gene: TRBV9
J gene: TRBJ2-7
D gene: NA
clone size: NA
CDR3 DNA: TGTGCCAGCAGCTGCCGGGACCGTCATACGCTTGGTACTTACGAGCAGTACTTC
CDR3 protein: CASSCRDRHTLGTYEQYF

V gene: TRBV27
J gene: TRBJ2-5
D gene: NA
clone size: once
CDR3 DNA: TGTGCCAGCAGCCTGTTGCAGGAAGAGACCCAGTACTTC
CDR3 protein: CASSLLQEETQYF

V gene: TRBV4-1
J gene: TRBJ2-7
D gene: TRBD1
clone size: NA
CDR3 DNA: TGCGCCAGCAGCACCGGACAGGGGGCCCTGTACGAGCAGTACTTC
CDR3 protein: CASSTGQGALYEQYF